The clone carrying this T cell receptor (beta chain) was seen repeatedly, ten times or more. Using RNA template, CDR3s of TCR alpha and beta were amplified with iRepertoire arm-PCR. Using its own MiXCR run on the multiplex PCR reads, TCRdb lists one record per CDR3 protein. The data show around 20,000 distinct CDR3 sequences, 20% to 25% seen once. These data are taken from a study of glioma-infiltrating T cells. This CDR3 is built from 14 residues. Germline V gives CDR1 SGHAT, CDR2 FQNNGV. V lost 0 bases and J 4 bases, leaving 7 bases between the germline ends. The genes are TRBV11-2 and TRBJ1-3; no clear D. The sequence came from a human donor with low-grade glioma or glioblastoma, undergoing nonglioma brain surgery, or in good health (not recorded which). The source material was glioma tissue, nonneoplastic brain tissue, or PBMCs (not recorded which). The DNA of the CDR3 is TGTGCCAGCAGCTTAGATCATGGGGGAAACACCATATATTTT. Its protein product is CASSLDHGGNTIYF.